Below are 29 T cell receptor beta chains sequenced from a single sample in a study of cytomegalovirus exposure and HLA in healthy donors. 60 Vbeta and 13 Jbeta primers were used in PCR. Only in-frame clones appear in the TCRdb table, and some are missing; sequencing was by immunoSEQ multiplex PCR. This repertoire shows more than 130,000 clones, 60% to 85% found once; its top ten account for over 2.5%. The sample comprised PBMCs. The receptors originated from a male donor in good health and CMV-seronegative.

The chain is built from TRBV7-2 and TRBJ1-5, with 11 nucleotides matching TRBD1. The ends lost 1 base at V and 2 bases at J; junction bases unmatched: 1. The length of the CDR3 is 16 residues. Germline loops: CDR1 SGHTA, CDR2 FQGNSA. CDR3 amino acids: CASSLGDRGGNQPQHF. Here the CDR3 DNA reads TGTGCCAGCAGCTTAGGGGACAGGGGGGGCAATCAGCCCCAGCATTTT.

The chain is built from TRBV4-1 and TRBJ2-3; TRBD1 aligns across 7 bases. The CDR3 loop spans 14 amino acids. Per germline, CDR1 MGHRA and CDR2 YSYEKL. The V segment lost 5 bases and the J segment 0 bases; nucleotides outside the gene matches: 2. The CDR3 DNA follows: TGCGCCAGCAGCGGGACAGTTAGCACAGATACGCAGTATTTT. Its translation is CASSGTVSTDTQYF.

The V and J genes are TRBV10-3 and TRBJ2-1, with 8 bases that match TRBD2. Losses at the gene ends were 3 bases for V and 1 base for J; bases not matched to a gene: 2. Germline values: CDR1 ENHRY, CDR2 SYGVKD. The CDR3 contains 15 residues. The CDR3 DNA is TGTGCCATCAGTGAAGCGGGGGATTCCTACAATGAGCAGTTCTTC. This gives the protein CAISEAGDSYNEQFF.

This rearrangement joins TRBV11-3 to TRBJ2-3; D might be TRBD2 (5 bases). CDR3 length: 15 residues. In germline, CDR1 is SGHNT, CDR2 YENEEA. V was pared by 1 base and J by 6 bases, with 14 bases between. DNA of the CDR3: TGTGCCAGCAGCTTAGGTGTCGAAGTAGCGGATACGCAGTATTTT. This translates into CASSLGVEVADTQYF.

This clone was counted only a few times. The gene calls are TRBV5-1 and TRBJ1-4; D ambiguous. This CDR3 region has 15 residues. The germline V and J ends were trimmed by 1 base and 0 bases, with 7 bases remaining between them. Germline V CDR1 and CDR2: SGHRS, YFSETQ. CDR3 bases: TGCGCCAGCAGCTTGAGCTCTTCAACTAATGAAAAACTGTTTTTT. This sequence encodes CASSLSSSTNEKLFF.

This chain uses TRBV7-8 with TRBJ1-2, with D possibly matching TRBD1 (6 bases). The CDR3 consists of 16 residues. Per germline, CDR1 SGHVS and CDR2 FQNEAQ. V was trimmed by 2 bases and J by 1 base, leaving 14 bases between them. CDR3: CASSLQGTNLNYGYTF. DNA of the CDR3: TGTGCCAGCAGCTTACAGGGGACCAATCTTAACTATGGCTACACCTTC.

V gene TRBV29-1 combines with J gene TRBJ1-2; 8 bases are a match to TRBD1. V gave up 2 bases and J gave up 4 bases; unmatched junction bases: 3. Germline lookup yields CDR1 SQVTM and CDR2 ANQGSEA. This CDR3 is built from 13 residues. CDR3 nucleotide sequence: TGCAGCGTTGAACCAGGGGGCCTCTATGGCTACACCTTC. This sequence encodes CSVEPGGLYGYTF.

The chain combines TRBV14 with TRBJ1-6; 9 bases fit TRBD1. V was clipped by 3 bases and J by 10 bases; unmatched bases: 10. CDR3 size: 16 residues. Germline lookup yields CDR1 SGHDN and CDR2 FVKESK. The CDR3 is CASSQRGQGVLSPLHF. Written as DNA, the CDR3 is TGTGCCAGCAGCCAGAGGGGACAGGGAGTTTTGTCACCCCTCCACTTT.

This sequence joins TRBV6-5 and TRBJ1-2; 10 bases fit TRBD1. CDR3 length equals 15 residues. V lost 3 bases and J lost 8; bases outside the gene matches: 9. CDR1 is MNHEY, CDR2 SVGAGI, per germline. CDR3 sequence (DNA): TGTGCCAGCAGTTATTTGACAGGGGGCTCGGGAGGCTACACCTTC. It encodes CASSYLTGGSGGYTF.

The J gene is TRBJ1-1, the V gene TRBV6-6; weak D call: TRBD1 (6 bases). The V and J ends lost 6 bases and 4 bases respectively, with 15 bases between them. Per the germline V gene, CDR1 is MNHNY and CDR2 is SVGAGI (reference sequence). The CDR3 loop spans 14 amino acids. Written as DNA, the CDR3 is TGTGCCAGCAGATTTCAACAGGGCGGCACTGAAGCTTTCTTT. It translates to CASRFQQGGTEAFF.

The rearrangement links TRBV7-9 to TRBJ2-5; D is ambiguous. Between the trimmed V and J ends, which lost 1 base and 5 bases, there was a span of 8 bases. There are 13 residues in the CDR3. Germline V CDR1 and CDR2: SEHNR, FQNEAQ (reference sequence). This CDR3 is CASSLVLVETQYF. CDR3 DNA sequence: TGTGCCAGCAGCTTAGTTCTAGTGGAGACCCAGTACTTC.

This clone was detected once. This rearrangement joins TRBV4-2 to TRBJ1-2, with 7 bases aligning to TRBD1. CDR1 and CDR2 from the germline V gene are LGHNA and YNFKEQ. The length of the CDR3 is 14 residues. Trimming removed 4 bases from V and 7 bases from J; junction bases left unmatched: 9. The CDR3 sequence: CASSPDDRVAGYTF. As DNA, the CDR3 is TGTGCCAGCAGCCCAGATGACAGGGTGGCTGGCTACACCTTC.

This clone was seen only once. CDR3 amino acids: CAWSQPRTGTSPNEQFF. The CDR3 DNA reads as TGTGCCTGGAGTCAGCCCCGTACCGGGACTAGTCCCAATGAGCAGTTCTTC. The rearrangement links TRBV30 to TRBJ2-1; 8 nucleotides agree with TRBD2. Germline-derived CDR1 and CDR2 are GTSNPN and SVGIG (reference sequence). Trimming took 2 bases from V and 6 from J; bases not matched to a gene: 15. The CDR3 totals 17 residues.

The chain carries TRBV5-6 and TRBJ1-2; 7 bases are shared with TRBD1. From germline, CDR1 is SGHDT and CDR2 YYEEEE. CDR3 length equals 15 residues. V trimming: 1 base; J trimming: 0 bases; junction bases outside the gene matches: 3. The DNA for the CDR3 is TGTGCCAGCAGCTTGAAAGGGGGCGCTAACTATGGCTACACCTTC. As protein: CASSLKGGANYGYTF.

V and J are TRBV30 and TRBJ1-1, with unresolved D. Germline V gene lookup returns CDR1 GTSNPN and CDR2 SVGIG (reference sequence). Deletions cut 0 bases from V and 0 bases from J, with 8 bases between. The CDR3 totals 14 residues. The CDR3 region is CAWSVLGMNTEAFF. The CDR3 nucleotides read TGTGCCTGGAGTGTACTAGGGATGAACACTGAAGCTTTCTTT.

J is TRBJ1-1 and V is TRBV4-3; 7 positions agree with TRBD1. Germline assignment: CDR1 LGHNA and CDR2 YSLEER. V shed 4 bases and J 1 base; nucleotides not matched to a gene: 6. This CDR3 comprises 15 residues. CDR3 coding DNA: TGCGCCAGCAGCCTACGGGACAGAAAGAACACTGAAGCTTTCTTT. Translating gives CASSLRDRKNTEAFF.

The chain is built from TRBV10-3 and TRBJ1-1, with a weak D call TRBD1 (5 bases). The V gene lost 3 bases and the J gene lost 1 base, with 12 bases spanning the gap. Per the germline V gene, CDR1 is ENHRY and CDR2 is SYGVKD. The CDR3 covers 15 residues. CDR3 nucleotides: TGTGCCATCAGTGACAGGGTTTTTGCGAACACTGAAGCTTTCTTT. Protein sequence: CAISDRVFANTEAFF.

Only one count was recorded for this clone. Here the CDR3 reads CASSSGETQYF. CDR3 coding DNA: TGTGCCAGCTCATCCGGGGAGACCCAGTACTTC. V is TRBV18 and J is TRBJ2-5, with D unresolved. This CDR3 has 11 residues. Between the trimmed V and J ends, which lost 5 bases and 5 bases, there was a span of 6 bases. Germline V gives CDR1 KGHSH, CDR2 LQKENI.

The chain employs TRBV18 and TRBJ2-2; 7 positions match TRBD1. The CDR3 is made up of 15 amino acids. Germline V gene data show CDR1 as KGHSH and CDR2 as LQKENI. With 6 bases clipped from V and 0 bases from J, the junction kept 4 bases outside the gene matches. DNA for the CDR3: TGTGCCAGCTCGCGCGACAGGGCGAACACCGGGGAGCTGTTTTTT. It specifies CASSRDRANTGELFF.

The chain carries TRBV5-6 and TRBJ2-1; 7 bases fit TRBD1. V lost 1 base to trimming and J lost 5 bases; unmatched junction nucleotides: 9. This CDR3 is built from 16 residues. Germline CDR1 is SGHDT and CDR2 is YYEEEE. CDR3 region: CASSLRTGTENNEQFF. The CDR3 DNA is TGTGCCAGCAGCTTGCGAACCGGGACAGAGAACAATGAGCAGTTCTTC. Complete variable domain (other parts from reference TRBV5-6 and TRBJ2-1): DAGVTQSPTHLIKTRGQQVTLRCSPKSGHDTVSWYQQALGQGPQFIFQYYEEEERQRGNFPDRFSGHQFPNYSSELNVNALLLGDSALYLCASSLRTGTENNEQFFGPGTRLTVL.

J is TRBJ1-3 and V is TRBV15; tentatively, D is TRBD1 (6 bases). Trimming stripped 0 bases from V and 0 bases from J, with 9 bases between. The CDR3 is made up of 16 amino acids. Per germline, CDR1 LNHNV and CDR2 YYDKDF (reference sequence). The CDR3 coding sequence is TGTGCCACCAGCAGAGATCACAGGGACTCTGGAAACACCATATATTTT. It is translated as CATSRDHRDSGNTIYF.

The chain employs TRBV7-3 and TRBJ1-6; D remains ambiguous. CDR3 length: 15 amino acids. Germline assignment: CDR1 SGHTA and CDR2 FQGTGA. V shed 5 bases and J shed 8 bases, with 16 bases lying between them. In DNA form, the CDR3 reads TGTGCCAGCAGCCCAGACGGGGTCCCTGATTCACCCCTCCACTTT. Amino acids: CASSPDGVPDSPLHF.

V usage is TRBV7-9 and J usage is TRBJ1-5; D remains unclear. Germline values: CDR1 SEHNR, CDR2 FQNEAQ (reference sequence). The CDR3 length is 12 residues. The germline V and J ends were trimmed by 3 bases and 4 bases, with 4 bases remaining between them. CDR3 sequence reads: CASSFLNQPQHF. DNA for the CDR3: TGTGCCAGCAGCTTCCTAAATCAGCCCCAGCATTTT.

In this sample, this clone turned up once. The rearrangement joins TRBV9 to TRBJ1-1; unclear D gene. Per germline, CDR1 SGDLS and CDR2 YYNGEE. V gave up 2 bases and J gave up 1 base, with 9 bases separating them. This CDR3 has 14 residues. CDR3: CASSVALGNTEAFF. In DNA, the CDR3 is TGTGCCAGCAGCGTCGCGCTAGGGAACACTGAAGCTTTCTTT.

V gene TRBV4-2 combines with J gene TRBJ2-2; 10 nucleotides match TRBD1. V shed 0 bases, J shed 5 bases, and the junction held 3 bases outside the gene matches. The CDR3 loop spans 16 amino acids. Germline V lookup: CDR1 LGHNA, CDR2 YNFKEQ. The CDR3 loop reads CASSQDGTGATGELFF. Written as DNA, the CDR3 is TGTGCCAGCAGCCAAGACGGGACAGGGGCGACCGGGGAGCTGTTTTTT.

V usage is TRBV27 and J usage is TRBJ2-1; 10 bases fit TRBD2. Trimming took 5 bases from V and 2 from J; bases not matched to a gene: 9. Looked up from germline, CDR1 is MNHEY and CDR2 is SMNVEV (reference sequence). CDR3 length: 17 residues. CDR3 residues: CASSQGWGTSAYNEQFF. The CDR3 region has the DNA TGTGCCAGCAGTCAGGGCTGGGGGACTAGCGCCTACAATGAGCAGTTCTTC.

The chain links TRBV30 to TRBJ1-4; D might be TRBD1 (6 bases). Germline V gene data show CDR1 as GTSNPN and CDR2 as SVGIG (reference sequence). This CDR3 spans 14 amino acids. Trimming pared 0 bases from V and 8 bases from J, leaving 13 bases between. The CDR3 here is CAWSVNRVREKLFF. The CDR3 bases are TGTGCCTGGAGTGTTAACAGGGTTAGGGAAAAACTGTTTTTT.

The chain uses TRBV5-1 and TRBJ1-1; TRBD1 might be the D (6 bases). Trimming shortened V by 1 base and J by 10 bases, and 17 bases separated the two germline ends. The CDR3 covers 14 residues. Germline lookup yields CDR1 SGHRS and CDR2 YFSETQ. In DNA form, the CDR3 reads TGCGCCAGCAGCTTGACCGGGACAACGGGGGGAGCTTTCTTT. Translation gives CASSLTGTTGGAFF.

V is TRBV6-4 and J is TRBJ1-5; possibly TRBD1 for D (5 bases). V lost 2 bases and J 6 bases, leaving 8 bases between the germline ends. CDR1 and CDR2 from the germline V gene are MRHNA and SNTAGT. CDR3 size: 13 residues. DNA of the CDR3: TGTGCCAGCAGTGACCGGCAGGGTCAGCCCCAGCATTTT. This gives the protein CASSDRQGQPQHF.